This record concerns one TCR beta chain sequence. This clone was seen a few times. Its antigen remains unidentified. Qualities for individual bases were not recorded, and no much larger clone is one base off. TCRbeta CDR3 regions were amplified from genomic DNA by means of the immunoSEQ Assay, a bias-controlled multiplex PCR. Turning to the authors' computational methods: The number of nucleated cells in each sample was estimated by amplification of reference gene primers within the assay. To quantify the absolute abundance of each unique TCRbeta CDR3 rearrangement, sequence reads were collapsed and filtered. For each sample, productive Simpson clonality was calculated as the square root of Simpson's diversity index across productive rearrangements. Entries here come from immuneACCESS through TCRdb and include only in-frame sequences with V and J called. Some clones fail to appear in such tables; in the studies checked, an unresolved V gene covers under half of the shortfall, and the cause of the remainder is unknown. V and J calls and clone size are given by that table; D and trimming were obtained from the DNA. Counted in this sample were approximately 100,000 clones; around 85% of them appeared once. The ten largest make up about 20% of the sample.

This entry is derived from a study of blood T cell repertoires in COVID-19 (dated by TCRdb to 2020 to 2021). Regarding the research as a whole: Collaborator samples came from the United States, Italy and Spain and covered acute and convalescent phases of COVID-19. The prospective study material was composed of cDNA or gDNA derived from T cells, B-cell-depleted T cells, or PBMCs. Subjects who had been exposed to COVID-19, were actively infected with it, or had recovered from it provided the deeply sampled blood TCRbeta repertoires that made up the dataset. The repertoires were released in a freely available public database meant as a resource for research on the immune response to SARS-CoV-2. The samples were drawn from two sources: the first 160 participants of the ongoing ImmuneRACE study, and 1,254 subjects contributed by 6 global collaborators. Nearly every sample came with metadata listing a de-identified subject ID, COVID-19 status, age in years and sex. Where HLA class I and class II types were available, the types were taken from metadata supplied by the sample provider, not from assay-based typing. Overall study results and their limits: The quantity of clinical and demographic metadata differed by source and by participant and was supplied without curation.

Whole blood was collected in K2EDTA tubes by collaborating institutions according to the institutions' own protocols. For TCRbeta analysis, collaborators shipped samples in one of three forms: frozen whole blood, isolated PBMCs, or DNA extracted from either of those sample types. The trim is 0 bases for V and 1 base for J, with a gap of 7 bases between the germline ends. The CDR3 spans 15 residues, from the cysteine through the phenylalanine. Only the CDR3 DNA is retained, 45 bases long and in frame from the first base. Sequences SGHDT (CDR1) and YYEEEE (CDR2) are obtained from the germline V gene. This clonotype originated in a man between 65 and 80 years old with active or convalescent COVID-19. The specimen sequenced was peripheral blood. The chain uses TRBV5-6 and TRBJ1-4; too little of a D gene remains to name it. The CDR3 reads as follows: CASSLVSETNEKLFF. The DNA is TGTGCCAGCAGCTTGGTGTCAGAAACTAATGAAAAACTGTTTTTT.